Presented here are 26 T cell receptor beta chains from one specimen sequenced in a study of blood T cells in healthy people across ages. PCR was performed a second time for about 7 to 12 cycles using a sample-barcoded 5' primer and a J-beta primer mix. TCRdb called the 5' RACE reads again in MiXCR, with one record for every CDR3 protein. The sample lists about 1.8 million distinct CDR3 sequences, 49% seen once, with 2.1% in the top ten. Sequenced input: blood. The receptors come from a woman aged 40-49 years in good health.

The chain has TRBV7-3 and TRBJ2-1, with 10 bases fitting TRBD2. The ends lost 4 bases at V and 9 bases at J; junction bases unmatched: 6. This CDR3 comprises 14 residues. Germline values: CDR1 SGHTA, CDR2 FQGTGA. This CDR3 is CASSSASGGTEQFF. In DNA form, the CDR3 reads TGTGCCAGCAGCTCCGCTAGCGGGGGAACTGAGCAGTTCTTC.

This clonotype came up a few times. This sequence joins TRBV20-1 and TRBJ2-5, with D hard to call. The CDR3 consists of 14 residues. Germline CDR1 DFQATT, CDR2 SNEGSKA (reference sequence). Trimming took 3 bases from V and 4 from J, leaving 15 bases between them. In nucleotides, the CDR3 is TGCAGTGCTAGTATGAGCTCCCCAAGAGAGACCCAGTACTTC. This codes for CSASMSSPRETQYF.

This chain links TRBV7-3 with TRBJ2-3; D remains unclear. Germline CDR1 SGHTA, CDR2 FQGTGA. The CDR3 loop spans 12 amino acids. Trimming left V 4 bases short and J 10 bases short, with 12 bases between. CDR3 protein: CASSSPSGPQYF. The CDR3 region has the DNA TGTGCCAGCAGCTCCCCATCAGGACCGCAGTATTTT.

The chain recombines TRBV5-1 with TRBJ2-3; D unresolved. V was shortened by 1 base and J by 1 base, with 10 bases between the two germline ends. Germline loops: CDR1 SGHRS, CDR2 YFSETQ. CDR3 length equals 15 residues. In nucleotides, the CDR3 is TGCGCCAGCAGCTTGTTGCCAGGCCGCACAGATACGCAGTATTTT. The encoded protein is CASSLLPGRTDTQYF. Complete variable domain (other parts from reference TRBV5-1 and TRBJ2-3): KAGVTQTPRYLIKTRGQQVTLSCSPISGHRSVSWYQQTPGQGLQFLFEYFSETQRNKGNFPGRFSGRQFSNSRSEMNVSTLELGDSALYLCASSLLPGRTDTQYFGPGTRLTVL.

The chain uses TRBV5-6 and TRBJ2-4, with 7 bases identical to TRBD1. V was pared by 3 bases and J by 1 base, with 7 bases of the junction left unmatched. Germline CDR1 is SGHDT and CDR2 is YYEEEE. This CDR3 is built from 16 residues. DNA of the CDR3: TGTGCCAGCAGCTATGAACAGGGGTTGGCCAAAAACATTCAGTACTTC. Amino acids: CASSYEQGLAKNIQYF.

Written as DNA, the CDR3 is TGCGCCAGCAGCTTGGTGTCGGCCAACTACGAGCAGTACTTC. It is translated as CASSLVSANYEQYF. The V call is TRBV5-1, the J call TRBJ2-4; D is unclear. The better agreement between TRBJ2-7 and the DNA end casts doubt on the J call. Looked up from germline, CDR1 is SGHRS and CDR2 is YFSETQ. This CDR3 spans 14 amino acids.

This clonotype was counted a few times. The genes are TRBV28 and TRBJ1-2; 7 positions agree with TRBD1. After removal of 4 bases from V and 3 bases from J, the junction contained 8 bases not matched to a gene. CDR3 length equals 15 residues. CDR1 is MDHEN, CDR2 SYDVKM, per germline. Written as DNA, the CDR3 is TGTGCCAGCAGTTCAGATTCCGGGACAGACTATGGCTACACCTTC. Amino acid sequence: CASSSDSGTDYGYTF.

CDR3 nucleotides: TGTGCCAGCTCACCACCATCCCAACGGGATGAGCAGTTCTTC. Amino acids: CASSPPSQRDEQFF. The V and J genes are TRBV18 and TRBJ2-1, with D hard to call. Germline assignment: CDR1 KGHSH and CDR2 LQKENI. The CDR3 consists of 14 residues. V dropped 0 bases and J dropped 8 bases, with 11 bases sitting between them.

Here the CDR3 DNA reads TGCAGTGCTACATGGCAGGGGCGGGAGACCCAGTACTTC. This translates into CSATWQGRETQYF. V usage is TRBV20-1 and J usage is TRBJ2-5, with D tentatively TRBD1 (6 bases). The CDR3 loop spans 13 amino acids. CDR1 DFQATT and CDR2 SNEGSKA come from the germline V gene (reference sequence). The V end lost 4 bases, the J end lost 5 bases, and 14 bases lay between the germline ends.

This clonotype has just one count. The CDR3 sequence: CASKTGGETDTQYF. The CDR3 DNA sequence: TGTGCCAGTAAAACAGGGGGCGAGACAGATACGCAGTATTTT. This chain joins TRBV7-9 and TRBJ2-3; 9 nucleotides align to TRBD1. The length of the CDR3 is 14 residues. CDR1 and CDR2 from the germline V gene are SEHNR and FQNEAQ (reference sequence). The trim removed 9 bases at V and 3 bases at J, leaving 7 bases unmatched.

Worth noting for this clonotype: Just one base apart from a much larger clone, this may be a read error. J is TRBJ2-1 and V is TRBV29-1; 8 positions agree with TRBD2. This CDR3 comprises 15 residues. J gave up 5 bases and V 7 bases, and 13 bases lay outside the gene matches. CDR1 is SQVTM, CDR2 ANQGSEA, per germline. CDR3 amino acids: CSAEAQRGSHNEQFF. CDR3 in DNA: TGCAGCGCTGAGGCCCAGCGGGGGAGTCACAATGAGCAGTTCTTC.

The chain employs TRBV7-2 and TRBJ1-4; tentative D call: TRBD1 (6 bases). This CDR3 is 15 amino acids long. Germline-derived CDR1 and CDR2 are SGHTA and FQGNSA. Trimming took 1 base from V and 5 from J, leaving 11 bases between them. CDR3 sequence (DNA): TGTGCCAGCAGCTTAGTAGGGGGGGCGAATGAAAAACTGTTTTTT. It is translated as CASSLVGGANEKLFF.

The CDR3 nucleotides are TGTGCCAGCAGCCGCAACAGGGGTAAGGGTCAGCCCCAGCATTTT. Protein sequence: CASSRNRGKGQPQHF. J is TRBJ1-5 and V is TRBV16; 7 nucleotides align to TRBD1. This CDR3 region has 15 residues. The J segment lost 6 bases and the V segment lost 4 bases, leaving 9 bases of the junction unmatched. Germline V gives CDR1 KGHSY, CDR2 FQNENV.

This clonotype was picked up many times. This chain connects TRBV29-1 to TRBJ2-7; D remains ambiguous. The CDR3 runs 15 residues. The germline gives CDR1 SQVTM, CDR2 ANQGSEA. V shed 5 bases and J shed 2 bases, with 19 bases lying between them. This chain's CDR3 is CSVLKLVGRAYEQYF. The CDR3 DNA is TGCAGCGTTCTCAAGCTGGTGGGTCGGGCCTACGAGCAGTACTTC.

V usage is TRBV4-3 and J usage is TRBJ1-2, with D hard to call. Trimming removed 1 base at V and 1 base at J, with 10 bases between. The CDR3 extends over 15 amino acids. Germline V lookup: CDR1 LGHNA, CDR2 YSLEER. CDR3 amino acids: CASSQGCSLNYGYTF. CDR3 nucleotide sequence: TGCGCCAGCAGCCAAGGTTGTTCTCTTAACTATGGCTACACCTTC.

This clonotype was counted a few times. J is TRBJ1-2 and V is TRBV6-2 or TRBV6-3; TRBD1 might be the D (5 bases). The CDR3 extends over 16 amino acids. Trimming removed 2 bases at V and 4 bases at J, with 17 bases between. Per germline, CDR1 MNHEY and CDR2 SVGEGT. The CDR3 nucleotides are TGTGCCAGCAGTTACCATTCAGGGCGTACCGCCTATGGCTACACCTTC. Translating gives CASSYHSGRTAYGYTF.

This chain joins TRBV6-5 and TRBJ1-2, with a tentative D call TRBD1 (5 bases). Germline CDR1 and CDR2: MNHEY and SVGAGI. V dropped 6 bases and J dropped 3 bases, with 17 bases sitting between them. The length of the CDR3 is 15 residues. This CDR3 is CASSRTGGLDYGYTF. CDR3 nucleotides: TGTGCCAGCAGCCGAACGGGGGGTCTAGACTATGGCTACACCTTC.

This clonotype was found a few times. This sequence joins TRBV4-3 and TRBJ2-3, with 9 bases that match TRBD1. The junction had 6 bases not matched to a gene; V was cut back by 4 bases and J by 4 bases. There are 15 residues in the CDR3. Germline CDR1 LGHNA, CDR2 YSLEER. CDR3 protein: CASSPGQGLADTQYF. The CDR3 bases are TGCGCCAGCAGCCCGGGACAGGGTCTCGCAGATACGCAGTATTTT.

The chain employs TRBV9 and TRBJ1-1, with no clear D. The CDR3 contains 14 residues. Germline V lookup: CDR1 SGDLS, CDR2 YYNGEE. The V gene lost 7 bases and the J gene lost 3 bases, with 16 bases spanning the gap. CDR3 residues: CASDMIASHTEAFF. CDR3 coding DNA: TGTGCCAGCGACATGATTGCCAGTCACACTGAAGCTTTCTTT.

CDR3 coding DNA: TGTGCCAGCAGCTTCCAGACTGGGACTAGCGGGGGCGCCGGGCCCTACAATGAGCAGTTCTTC. Its translation: CASSFQTGTSGGAGPYNEQFF. The chain has TRBV11-2 and TRBJ2-1, with 14 bases matching TRBD2. This CDR3 is 21 amino acids long. V lost 3 bases, J lost 2 bases, and 15 bases stayed unmatched. CDR1 is SGHAT and CDR2 is FQNNGV in the germline V gene.

V usage is TRBV20-1 and J usage is TRBJ2-7; D may be TRBD2 (7 bases). Near its end, the DNA agrees better with TRBJ2-5, so the J call may be wrong. From germline, CDR1 is DFQATT and CDR2 SNEGSKA (reference sequence). This CDR3 comprises 16 residues. CDR3: CSARGPEGEGKETQYF. In DNA, the CDR3 is TGCAGTGCTAGAGGCCCGGAGGGGGAGGGGAAAGAGACCCAGTACTTC.

CDR3 loop: CASNGGGGYNEQFF. CDR3 DNA: TGTGCCAGCAACGGAGGGGGGGGCTACAATGAGCAGTTCTTC. This sequence joins TRBV6-5 and TRBJ2-1; TRBD2 is a possible D gene (7 bases). The CDR3 consists of 14 residues. Germline V CDR1 and CDR2: MNHEY, SVGAGI. V was shortened by 7 bases and J by 3 bases, with 13 bases between the two germline ends.

The gene calls are TRBV6-6 and TRBJ2-7; the D call may be TRBD1 or TRBD2 (5 bases each). Per the germline V gene, CDR1 is MNHNY and CDR2 is SVGAGI (reference sequence). The CDR3 runs to 15 residues. V dropped 5 bases and J dropped 0 bases, with 14 bases sitting between them. CDR3 in amino acids: CASSHDSGSSYEQYF. In DNA form, the CDR3 reads TGTGCCAGCAGTCATGACAGCGGATCCTCCTACGAGCAGTACTTC.

This clonotype was picked up a small number of times. This chain joins TRBV25-1 and TRBJ2-1; D possibly corresponds to TRBD2 (5 bases). Trimming left V 5 bases short and J 1 base short, with 12 bases between. The germline gives CDR1 MGHDK, CDR2 SYGVNS. This CDR3 has 15 amino acids. For the CDR3, the DNA is TGTGCCAGCAGTCCCCCTAGCAGGTCCTACAATGAGCAGTTCTTC. The encoded protein is CASSPPSRSYNEQFF.

Note on this clonotype: The junction departs from the called germline gene at one end, perhaps through a read error. The chain carries TRBV7-7 and TRBJ2-5; D is perhaps TRBD2 (5 bases). This CDR3 is built from 16 residues. CDR1 and CDR2 from the germline V gene are SSHAT and FNYEAQ (reference sequence). The CDR3 region has the DNA TGTGCTAGCAGCTTAGAGTTCTCCGGGGTTCAAGAGACCCAGTACTTC. Protein: CASSLEFSGVQETQYF.

This chain connects TRBV4-3 to TRBJ2-3, with D possibly matching TRBD2 (6 bases). The germline V gene has CDR1 LGHNA and CDR2 YSLEER. The V end lost 3 bases, the J end lost 5 bases, and 12 bases lay between the germline ends. This CDR3 region has 14 residues. The CDR3 loop is CASSQTGGGDTQYF. The CDR3, as DNA: TGCGCCAGCAGCCAGACCGGGGGAGGAGATACGCAGTATTTT.